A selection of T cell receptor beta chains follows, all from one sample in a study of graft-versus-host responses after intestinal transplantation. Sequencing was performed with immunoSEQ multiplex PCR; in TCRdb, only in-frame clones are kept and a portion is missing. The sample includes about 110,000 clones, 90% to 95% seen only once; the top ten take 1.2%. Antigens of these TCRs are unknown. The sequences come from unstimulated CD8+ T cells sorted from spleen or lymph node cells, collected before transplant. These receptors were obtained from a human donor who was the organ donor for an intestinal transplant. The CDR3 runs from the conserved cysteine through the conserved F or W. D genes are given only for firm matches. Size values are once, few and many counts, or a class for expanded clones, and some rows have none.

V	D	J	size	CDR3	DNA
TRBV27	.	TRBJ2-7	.	CASSHGGREQYF	TGTGCCAGCAGCCATGGGGGCCGCGAGCAGTACTTC
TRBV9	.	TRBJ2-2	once	CASSVAGTGELFF	TGTGCCAGCAGCGTAGCGGGCACCGGGGAGCTGTTTTTT
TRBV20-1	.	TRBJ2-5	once	CSAALRETQYF	TGCAGTGCTGCCCTTCGGGAGACCCAGTACTTC
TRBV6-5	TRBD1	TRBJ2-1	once	CASSDPTQGDEQFF	TGTGCCAGCAGTGATCCTACACAGGGGGATGAGCAGTTCTTC
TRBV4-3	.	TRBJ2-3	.	CASSQDRTGADTQYF	TGCGCCAGCAGCCAAGATCGTACGGGAGCAGATACGCAGTATTTT
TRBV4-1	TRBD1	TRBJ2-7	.	CASSQEGQGNYEQYF	TGCGCCAGCAGCCAAGAGGGACAGGGGAACTACGAGCAGTACTTC
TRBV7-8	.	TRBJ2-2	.	CASSLRGLGAVRGELFF	TGTGCCAGCAGCTTAAGAGGGCTGGGGGCTGTGAGAGGGGAGCTGTTTTTT
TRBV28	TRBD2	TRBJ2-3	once	CASSGRGLTDTQYF	TGTGCCAGCTCCGGGAGGGGTCTCACAGATACGCAGTATTTT
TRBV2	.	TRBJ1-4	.	CASRTPEAELFF	TGTGCCAGCAGGACTCCGGAAGCGGAACTGTTTTTT
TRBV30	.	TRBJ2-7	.	CAWSVGGPEQYF	TGTGCCTGGAGTGTAGGGGGGCCCGAGCAGTACTTC
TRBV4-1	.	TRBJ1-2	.	CASSPGAEYSYGYTF	TGCGCCAGCAGCCCCGGGGCAGAATACTCCTATGGCTACACCTTC
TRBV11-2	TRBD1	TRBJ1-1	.	CASSLAGGTEAFF	TGTGCCAGCAGCTTAGCAGGGGGGACTGAAGCTTTCTTT
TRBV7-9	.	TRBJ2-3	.	CASSPTQSDTQYF	TGTGCCAGCAGCCCGACCCAGTCCGATACGCAGTATTTT
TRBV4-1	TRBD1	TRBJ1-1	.	CASSRRGTGVSEAFF	TGCGCCAGCAGCCGTAGAGGAACAGGGGTTTCTGAAGCTTTCTTT
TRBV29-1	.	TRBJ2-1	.	CSVEANWASFSYNEQFF	TGCAGCGTTGAGGCTAATTGGGCTAGCTTCTCCTACAATGAGCAGTTCTTC
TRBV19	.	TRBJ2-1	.	CASSIGGGDEQFF	TGTGCCAGTAGTATAGGAGGGGGGGATGAGCAGTTCTTC
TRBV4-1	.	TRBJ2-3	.	CASSQLRLGTQYF	TGCGCCAGCAGCCAATTACGGCTGGGTACGCAGTATTTT
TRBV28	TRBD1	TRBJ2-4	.	CASSLGTGFAKNIQYF	TGTGCCAGCAGTTTGGGGACAGGGTTTGCCAAAAACATTCAGTACTTC
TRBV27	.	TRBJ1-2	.	CASSRTQNYGYTF	TGTGCCAGCAGCCGTACACAAAACTATGGCTACACCTTC
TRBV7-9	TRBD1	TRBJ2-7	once	CASSPRDRVGEQYF	TGTGCCAGCAGCCCAAGGGACAGGGTGGGCGAGCAGTACTTC
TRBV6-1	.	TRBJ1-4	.	CASSEARSGFFEKLFF	TGTGCCAGCAGTGAAGCGCGGTCGGGGTTTTTCGAAAAACTGTTTTTT
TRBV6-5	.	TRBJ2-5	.	CASSYDVDPETQYF	TGTGCCAGCAGTTACGACGTAGACCCGGAGACCCAGTACTTC
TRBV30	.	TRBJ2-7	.	CAWSVLPYEQYF	TGTGCCTGGAGTGTACTTCCCTACGAGCAGTACTTC
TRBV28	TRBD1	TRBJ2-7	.	CASSLGQAPYEQYF	TGTGCCAGCAGTTTAGGACAGGCCCCCTACGAGCAGTACTTC
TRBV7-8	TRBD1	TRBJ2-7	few	CASSDRDRGYEQYF	TGTGCCAGCAGTGACCGGGACAGGGGCTACGAGCAGTACTTC
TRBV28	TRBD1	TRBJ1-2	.	CASSTTGGDYGYTF	TGTGCCAGCAGTACGACAGGGGGCGACTATGGCTACACCTTC
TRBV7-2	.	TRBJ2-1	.	CASSYVPGPYNEQFF	TGTGCCAGCAGCTATGTCCCGGGACCATACAATGAGCAGTTCTTC
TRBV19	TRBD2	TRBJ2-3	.	CASSIAWREFPDTQYF	TGTGCCAGTAGTATAGCGTGGCGGGAGTTCCCAGATACGCAGTATTTT
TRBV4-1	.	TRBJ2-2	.	CASSQEMAGGTGELFF	TGCGCCAGCAGCCAAGAGATGGCAGGCGGCACCGGGGAGCTGTTTTTT
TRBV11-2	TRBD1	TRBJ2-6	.	CASSLEAPTGSFSGANVLTF	TGTGCCAGCAGCTTAGAGGCCCCGACAGGGAGTTTCTCTGGGGCCAACGTCCTGACTTTC
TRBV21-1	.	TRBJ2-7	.	CASSKARAYEQYF	TGTGCCAGCAGCAAAGCTCGGGCCTACGAGCAGTACTTC
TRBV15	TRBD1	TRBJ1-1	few	CATRPRQGDMNTEAFF	TGTGCCACCAGGCCTAGGCAGGGGGACATGAACACTGAAGCTTTCTTT
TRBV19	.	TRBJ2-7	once	CASSIGLGYHEQYF	TGTGCCAGTAGTATTGGGCTGGGGTACCACGAGCAGTACTTC
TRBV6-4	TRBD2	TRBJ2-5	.	CASSDPSLAGRQETQYF	TGTGCCAGCAGTGACCCCTCACTAGCGGGCCGTCAAGAGACCCAGTACTTC
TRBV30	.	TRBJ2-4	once	CAWSVRVGRSSKNIQYF	TGTGCCTGGAGTGTAAGGGTGGGGAGGTCGTCCAAAAACATTCAGTACTTC
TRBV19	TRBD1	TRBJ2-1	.	CASSIGTGGHNEQFF	TGTGCCAGTAGTATTGGGACAGGGGGACACAATGAGCAGTTCTTC
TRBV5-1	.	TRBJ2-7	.	CASRPDSLGPYEQYF	TGCGCCAGCAGGCCTGACAGTCTAGGGCCCTACGAGCAGTACTTC
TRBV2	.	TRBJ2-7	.	CASSEVPQGYEQYF	TGTGCCAGCAGTGAAGTCCCTCAAGGGTACGAGCAGTACTTC
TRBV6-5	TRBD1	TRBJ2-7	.	CASSGTGGTYEQYF	TGTGCCAGCAGTGGGACAGGGGGTACATACGAGCAGTACTTC
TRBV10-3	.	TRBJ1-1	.	CAISDPLGNTEAFF	TGTGCCATCAGTGACCCGTTGGGGAACACTGAAGCTTTCTTT
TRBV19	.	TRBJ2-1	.	CASSLVGGYNEQFF	TGTGCCAGTAGCTTAGTGGGGGGCTACAATGAGCAGTTCTTC
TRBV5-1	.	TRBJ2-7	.	CASSLAQGLSYEQYF	TGCGCCAGCAGCTTGGCCCAGGGCCTCTCCTACGAGCAGTACTTC
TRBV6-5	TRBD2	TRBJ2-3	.	CASSLAGATDTQYF	TGTGCCAGCAGCTTAGCGGGAGCCACAGATACGCAGTATTTT
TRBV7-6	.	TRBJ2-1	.	CASSLVASSYNEQFF	TGTGCCAGCAGCTTAGTTGCGAGCTCCTACAATGAGCAGTTCTTC
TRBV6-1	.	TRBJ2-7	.	CASSESRGSYEQYF	TGTGCCAGCAGTGAAAGTAGAGGGAGCTACGAGCAGTACTTC
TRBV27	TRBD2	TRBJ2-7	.	CASSLLIAGGPREQYF	TGTGCCAGCAGTTTGCTGATAGCGGGAGGGCCGCGTGAGCAGTACTTC
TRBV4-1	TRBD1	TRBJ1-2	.	CASSQRQGEGYTF	TGCGCCAGCAGCCAAAGACAGGGGGAAGGCTACACCTTC
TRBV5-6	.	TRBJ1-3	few	CASSLGSGNTIYF	TGTGCCAGCAGCTTGGGCTCTGGAAACACCATATATTTT
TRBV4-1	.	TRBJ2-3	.	CASSTHPTDTQYF	TGCGCCAGCAGCACTCACCCTACAGATACGCAGTATTTT